One sample yielded the 17 T cell receptor beta chains listed below, sequenced in a study of cytomegalovirus exposure and HLA in healthy donors. PCR primers comprised 60 Vbeta and 13 Jbeta primers. The protocol was immunoSEQ multiplex PCR, while the TCRdb copy is restricted to in-frame clones and leaves out a portion. Among some 160,000 clones listed, around 81% were seen once. Source material: PBMCs. The receptors stem from a man aged 40-49 years in good health and CMV-seronegative.

This clone was observed once. An end of the junction does not agree with germline; a read error may underlie this. Other DNA variants within this sample encode the same CDR3. The V call is TRBV11-3, the J call TRBJ1-6; a weak D match, TRBD1 (6 bases). Germline assignment: CDR1 SGHNT and CDR2 YENEEA. This CDR3 has 17 residues. In nucleotides, the CDR3 is TGTGCCAGCAGCTTAAGCCGGGGGGCCCTTTATAATTCCCCCCTCCACTTT. It translates to CASSLSRGALYNSPLHF.

The gene calls are TRBV12-5 and TRBJ1-6, with D possibly matching TRBD1 (5 bases). Germline CDR1 LGHNT, CDR2 FRNRAP. V lost 9 bases to trimming and J lost 13 bases, with 19 bases between them. The CDR3 sequence is 13 residues long. The CDR3 protein is CASTTDQIPPLHF. The CDR3 coding sequence is TGTGCTAGCACGACAGACCAGATTCCCCCCCTCCACTTT.

This clone has just a few counts. The chain links TRBV5-4 to TRBJ2-3, with 8 bases identical to TRBD1. With 4 bases clipped from V and 6 bases from J, the junction kept 4 bases outside the gene matches. Germline assignment: CDR1 SGHNT and CDR2 YYREEE (reference sequence). The CDR3 consists of 13 residues. CDR3 protein: CASSATGADTQYF. The DNA of the CDR3 is TGTGCCAGCAGCGCGACAGGGGCGGATACGCAGTATTTT.

The chain carries TRBV7-3 and TRBJ2-3; TRBD1 matches 9 bases. Germline CDR1 reads SGHTA; CDR2 reads FQGTGA. CDR3 size: 16 residues. V gave up 2 bases and J gave up 2 bases; unmatched junction bases: 5. The CDR3 DNA reads TGTGCCAGCAGCTTACCGGGACAGGGAACCACAGATACGCAGTATTTT. Translated, it gives CASSLPGQGTTDTQYF.

This clone was counted between two and nine times. The chain links TRBV9 to TRBJ2-7; maybe TRBD1 (6 bases). CDR3 size: 13 residues. Between the trimmed V and J ends, which lost 4 bases and 5 bases, there was a span of 13 bases. Germline-derived CDR1 and CDR2 are SGDLS and YYNGEE. CDR3 DNA: TGTGCCAGCAGCCCAACAGGGTCCCACGAGCAGTACTTC. Translation: CASSPTGSHEQYF.

V gene TRBV23-1 combines with J gene TRBJ1-3; D is possibly TRBD1 (6 bases). TRBV23-1 is assigned to the ORF class and has an uncertain function. The CDR3 totals 15 residues. V lost 4 bases and J lost 2, with 12 bases in between. DNA of the CDR3: TGCGCCAGCAGTCCTACAGGGTCTCCTGGAAACACCATATATTTT. Translating it yields CASSPTGSPGNTIYF.

The chain is built from TRBV30 and TRBJ2-3; TRBD1 agrees at 7 bases. J gave up 3 bases and V 3 bases, and 6 bases lay outside the gene matches. Germline V CDR1 and CDR2: GTSNPN, SVGIG (reference sequence). This CDR3 is built from 14 residues. The CDR3, as DNA: TGTGCCTGGAGGAGGGCAGGGGGAACAGATACGCAGTATTTT. It specifies CAWRRAGGTDTQYF.

This clone was counted a single time. Here the CDR3 reads CSGAPGLAGDTQYF. The CDR3 nucleotides are TGCAGCGGGGCCCCGGGACTAGCGGGTGATACGCAGTATTTT. The chain has TRBV29-1 and TRBJ2-3; the match to TRBD2 covers 12 bases. CDR1 is SQVTM, CDR2 ANQGSEA, per germline. With 7 bases clipped from V and 6 bases from J, the junction kept 8 bases outside the gene matches. The CDR3 covers 14 residues.

The rearrangement links TRBV14 to TRBJ1-1; a possible D gene is TRBD1 (6 bases). There are 16 residues in the CDR3. Per germline, CDR1 SGHDN and CDR2 FVKESK. Trimming removed 4 bases at V and 4 bases at J, with 19 bases between. CDR3 nucleotides: TGTGCCAGCAGCCTCATAAGACTCAGGGGATCCACTGAAGCTTTCTTT. Translation gives CASSLIRLRGSTEAFF.

Worth noting for this clone: Because the CDR3 is missing its conserved closing phenylalanine or tryptophan, this is likely a read error. This chain links TRBV9 with TRBJ1-2, with 8 bases aligning to TRBD1. The CDR3 runs 15 residues. V trimming: 3 bases; J trimming: 3 bases; junction bases outside the gene matches: 7. Germline V gene data show CDR1 as SGDLS and CDR2 as YYNGEE. In DNA form, the CDR3 reads TGTGCCAGCAGCGGATCGACAGGGGATGACTATGGCTACACCCTC. Translation gives CASSGSTGDDYGYTL.

The V and J genes are TRBV5-1 and TRBJ2-3; perhaps TRBD1 as D (6 bases). V gave up 0 bases and J gave up 6 bases, with 17 bases separating them. CDR3 length: 16 residues. Germline V gives CDR1 SGHRS, CDR2 YFSETQ. The chain's CDR3 is CASSLGDNYSSDTQYF. The DNA for the CDR3 is TGCGCCAGCAGCTTGGGGGACAACTATTCCTCCGATACGCAGTATTTT.

This clone appeared once. This chain links TRBV2 with TRBJ2-6; D is possibly TRBD1 (6 bases). The CDR3 contains 14 residues. Germline CDR1 reads SNHLY; CDR2 reads FYNNEI. Deletions cut 8 bases from V and 4 bases from J, with 12 bases between. CDR3 sequence (DNA): TGTGCCAGCGAACAGGGCTCCGGGGCCAACGTCCTGACTTTC. Translated: CASEQGSGANVLTF.

The chain links TRBV7-9 to TRBJ2-7; 10 bases fit TRBD2. From germline, CDR1 is SEHNR and CDR2 FQNEAQ (reference sequence). This CDR3 spans 16 amino acids. V was pared by 5 bases and J by 7 bases, with 14 bases of the junction left unmatched. The CDR3, as DNA: TGTGCCAGCAGCCGCCTGATTACTAGCGGGGACGCGGAGCAGTACTTC. It translates to CASSRLITSGDAEQYF.

V gene TRBV5-6 combines with J gene TRBJ1-2; the match to TRBD1 covers 10 bases. Germline lookup yields CDR1 SGHDT and CDR2 YYEEEE. V lost 4 bases, J lost 8 bases, and 8 bases stayed unmatched. The CDR3 length is 14 residues. The CDR3 loop is CASSQGTGARGYTF. In DNA, the CDR3 is TGTGCCAGCAGCCAGGGGACAGGGGCAAGAGGCTACACCTTC.

The chain combines TRBV5-1 with TRBJ2-7; D may be TRBD1 (6 bases). V lost 4 bases, J lost 5 bases, and 7 bases lay in between. Germline V gene data show CDR1 as SGHRS and CDR2 as YFSETQ. This CDR3 has 11 residues. Written as DNA, the CDR3 is TGCGCCAGCAGCGGGACAAACGAGCAGTACTTC. The encoded protein is CASSGTNEQYF.

V is TRBV12-5 and J is TRBJ2-5, with 7 bases identical to TRBD1. The trim removed 8 bases at V and 5 bases at J, leaving 8 bases unmatched. The CDR3 covers 13 residues. The germline V gene encodes CDR1 LGHNT and CDR2 FRNRAP. This chain's CDR3 is CASYPGGSETQYF. CDR3 sequence (DNA): TGTGCTAGTTACCCAGGGGGATCTGAGACCCAGTACTTC.

This chain connects TRBV6-1 to TRBJ2-1, with 7 bases fitting TRBD1. Germline V gene lookup returns CDR1 MNHNS and CDR2 SASEGT. The V and J ends lost 6 bases and 5 bases, in that order; junction bases with no gene match: 4. This CDR3 is built from 13 residues. The DNA for the CDR3 is TGTGCCAGCAGGTTGACAGGGAACAATGAGCAGTTCTTC. Encoded protein: CASRLTGNNEQFF.